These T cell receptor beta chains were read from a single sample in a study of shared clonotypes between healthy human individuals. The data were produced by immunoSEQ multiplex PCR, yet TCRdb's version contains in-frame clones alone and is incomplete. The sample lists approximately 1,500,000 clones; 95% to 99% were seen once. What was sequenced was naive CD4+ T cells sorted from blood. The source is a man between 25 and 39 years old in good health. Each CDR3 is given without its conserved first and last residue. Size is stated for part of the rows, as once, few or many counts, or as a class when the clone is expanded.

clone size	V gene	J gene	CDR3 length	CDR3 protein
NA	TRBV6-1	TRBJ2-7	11	ASSFRGLGEQY
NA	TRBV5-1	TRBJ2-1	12	ASSFPGANNEQF
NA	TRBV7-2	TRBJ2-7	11	ASSLGGRYEQY
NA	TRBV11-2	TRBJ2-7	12	ASSLGGTAGVQY
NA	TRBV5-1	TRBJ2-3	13	ASSSSGLSTDTQY
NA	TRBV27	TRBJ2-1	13	ASSSGARFRNEQF
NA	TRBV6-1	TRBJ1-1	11	ASSERGYTEAF
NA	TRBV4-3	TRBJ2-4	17	ASSQGLLTGGKGENIQY
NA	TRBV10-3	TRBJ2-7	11	AISDSTNYEQY
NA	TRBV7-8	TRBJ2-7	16	ASSLGLGLGGLRYEQY
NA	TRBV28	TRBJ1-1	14	ASSSGRVVSLTEAF
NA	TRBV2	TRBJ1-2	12	ARLVGRNNYGYT
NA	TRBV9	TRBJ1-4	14	ASSVAPDATNEKLF
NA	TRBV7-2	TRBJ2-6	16	ASSPRDRVSTGANVLT
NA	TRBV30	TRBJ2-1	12	AWKWTSAQNEQF
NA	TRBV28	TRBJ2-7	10	ASSSLRGRQY
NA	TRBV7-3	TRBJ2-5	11	ASSGSDQETQY
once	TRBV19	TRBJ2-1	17	ASSMSAAFYQSSYNEQF
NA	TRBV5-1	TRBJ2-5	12	ASSLRQPQETQY
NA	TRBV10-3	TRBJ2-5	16	AISDGGRTSGAQETQY
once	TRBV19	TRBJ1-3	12	ASILGATGNTIY
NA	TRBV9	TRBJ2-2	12	ASSAHRGTGELF
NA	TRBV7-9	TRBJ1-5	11	ASSGDGNQPQH
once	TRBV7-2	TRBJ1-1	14	ASSRTGTGGETEAF
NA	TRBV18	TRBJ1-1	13	ASSPVGGSGTEAF
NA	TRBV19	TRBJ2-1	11	ASSISGSYEQF
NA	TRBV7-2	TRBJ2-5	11	ASGGQVGETQY
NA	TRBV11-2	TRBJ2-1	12	ASSTRQGYNEQF
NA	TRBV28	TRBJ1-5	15	ASTPWGTGYSNQPQH
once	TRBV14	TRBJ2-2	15	ASSQEVREKDTGELF
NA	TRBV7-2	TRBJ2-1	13	ASSLVAGGYNEQF
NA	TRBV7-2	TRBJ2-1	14	ASSSQGINVYNEQF
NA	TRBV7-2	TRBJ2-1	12	ASVGQTSYNEQF
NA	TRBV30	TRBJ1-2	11	AWTPTRNYGYT
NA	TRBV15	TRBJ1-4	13	ATSIGTGGNEKLF
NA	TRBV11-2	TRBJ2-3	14	ASSLGVVRDTDTQY
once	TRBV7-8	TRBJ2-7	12	ASSGQVGTYEQY
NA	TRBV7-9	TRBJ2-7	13	ASSSTDRGPNEQY
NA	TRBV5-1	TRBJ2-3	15	ASSEGLAGAGTDTQY
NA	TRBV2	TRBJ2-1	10	ASSLAGLEQF
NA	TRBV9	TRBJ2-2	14	ASSVGSQPITGELF
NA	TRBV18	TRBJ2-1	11	ASSPVSYNEQF
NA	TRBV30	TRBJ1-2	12	AWSWTGGDYGYT
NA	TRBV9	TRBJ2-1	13	ASSVRAGAYNEQF
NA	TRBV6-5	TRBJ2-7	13	ASSYAVATSYEQY
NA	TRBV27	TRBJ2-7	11	ASRRQGSHEQY
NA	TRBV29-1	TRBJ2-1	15	SVEEDFGNPGDGEQF
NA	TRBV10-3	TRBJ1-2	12	AISDVAGDYGYT
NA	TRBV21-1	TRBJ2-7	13	ASSTPRARAYEQY
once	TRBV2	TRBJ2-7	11	ASSLKLAGVRY
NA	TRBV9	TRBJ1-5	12	ASSKDRVFQPQH
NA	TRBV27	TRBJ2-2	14	ASSLFFAWGTGELF
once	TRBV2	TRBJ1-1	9	ASARNTEAF
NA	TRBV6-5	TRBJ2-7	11	ASSYVPYYEQY
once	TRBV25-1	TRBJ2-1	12	ASSELWAGGEQF
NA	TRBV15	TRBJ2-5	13	ATSRDRQGYETQY
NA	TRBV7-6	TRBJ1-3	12	ASSLTGVGNTIY
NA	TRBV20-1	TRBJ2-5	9	SAYLREPQY
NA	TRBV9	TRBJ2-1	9	ASSEPGQQF